Below, 11 T cell receptor beta chains from the same sample are listed, as sequenced in a study of blood T cell repertoires in COVID-19. Some clones are missing from TCRdb's copy, which holds only in-frame ones; the method was immunoSEQ multiplex PCR. The table lists about 200,000 clones, 60% to 85% of them singletons. The sample comprised peripheral blood. Receptors originate from a woman aged 70 to 79 with acute or convalescent COVID-19.

The chain recombines TRBV28 with TRBJ2-7; TRBD1 matches at 8 bases. CDR1 MDHEN and CDR2 SYDVKM come from the germline V gene. J was trimmed by 7 bases and V by 7 bases; bases with no gene match: 15. The CDR3 runs 15 residues. CDR3 in amino acids: CASTEGQAGLGEQYF. The CDR3 DNA follows: TGTGCCAGCACGGAGGGACAGGCCGGGTTAGGGGAGCAGTACTTC.

This clone was counted a few times. The rearrangement links TRBV7-9 to TRBJ1-1; maybe TRBD1 (5 bases). V dropped 1 base and J dropped 5 bases, with 14 bases sitting between them. The length of the CDR3 is 15 residues. The germline V gene has CDR1 SEHNR and CDR2 FQNEAQ (reference sequence). CDR3 amino acids: CASSLGRGGGTEAFF. The CDR3 bases are TGTGCCAGCAGCTTAGGACGGGGGGGTGGAACTGAAGCTTTCTTT. The variable domain in full, completed from reference TRBV7-9 and TRBJ1-1, reads DTGVSQNPRHKITKRGQNVTFRCDPISEHNRLYWYRQTLGQGPEFLTYFQNEAQLEKSRLLSDRFSAERPKGSFSTLEIQRTEQGDSAMYLCASSLGRGGGTEAFFGQGTRLTVV.

The chain joins TRBV6-6 to TRBJ1-3; D may be TRBD1 (5 bases). Germline CDR1 is MNHNY and CDR2 is SVGAGI (reference sequence). The V gene lost 5 bases and the J gene lost 0 bases, with 32 bases spanning the gap. The CDR3 spans 22 residues. CDR3 coding DNA: TGTGCCAGCAGTCGAGACAGAGGCTACAAATACCTCTTCTCCCGCTCTGGAAACACCATATATTTT. Translation gives CASSRDRGYKYLFSRSGNTIYF.

This clone was observed a few times. The J gene is TRBJ2-7, the V gene TRBV16; 8 positions match TRBD1. Germline-derived CDR1 and CDR2 are KGHSY and FQNENV. There are 14 residues in the CDR3. The V and J ends lost 6 bases and 2 bases, in that order; junction bases with no gene match: 6. The CDR3 DNA reads as TGTGCCAGCAGTCAAGGACAGGGTCCCTACGAGCAGTACTTC. Protein sequence: CASSQGQGPYEQYF.

J is TRBJ1-4 and V is TRBV7-2; a possible D gene is TRBD1 (6 bases). Trimming stripped 5 bases from V and 0 bases from J, with 10 bases between. Per the germline V gene, CDR1 is SGHTA and CDR2 is FQGNSA. The CDR3 sequence is 15 residues long. The CDR3 DNA sequence: TGTGCCAGCAGCCCCGGGGGGCCAACTAATGAAAAACTGTTTTTT. Encoded protein: CASSPGGPTNEKLFF.

At least ten counts were recorded for this clone. V usage is TRBV28 and J usage is TRBJ1-2; D is perhaps TRBD1 (5 bases). Germline V gene lookup returns CDR1 MDHEN and CDR2 SYDVKM. CDR3 length: 14 residues. Trimming pared 2 bases from V and 2 bases from J, leaving 9 bases between. The CDR3 loop reads CASSLGSGNYGYTF. In nucleotides, the CDR3 is TGTGCCAGCAGTTTAGGTTCAGGGAACTATGGCTACACCTTC.

The V call is TRBV27, the J call TRBJ2-1; TRBD2 matches at 8 bases. Trimming cost V 4 bases and J 2 bases; bases outside gene matches: 1. CDR3 length: 14 residues. The germline V gene encodes CDR1 MNHEY and CDR2 SMNVEV (reference sequence). Here the CDR3 reads CASSSTSAYNEQFF. The CDR3, as DNA: TGTGCCAGCAGTTCGACTAGCGCCTACAATGAGCAGTTCTTC.

Here the CDR3 reads CATSRKISGNQPQHF. In nucleotides, the CDR3 is TGTGCCACCAGCAGAAAGATTAGCGGGAATCAGCCCCAGCATTTT. The chain recombines TRBV15 with TRBJ1-5, with D unresolved. V was clipped by 2 bases and J by 4 bases, with 12 bases between them. CDR3 size: 15 residues. Germline-derived CDR1 and CDR2 are LNHNV and YYDKDF (reference sequence).

The chain is built from TRBV18 and TRBJ2-7, with D possibly TRBD2 on 6 matching bases. The V gene lost 6 bases and the J gene lost 3 bases, with 6 bases spanning the gap. This CDR3 spans 11 amino acids. Germline V gene sequence: CDR1 KGHSH, CDR2 LQKENI. The CDR3 loop is CASSSGYEQYF. The CDR3 DNA follows: TGTGCCAGCTCTAGCGGCTACGAGCAGTACTTC.

The chain combines TRBV7-2 with TRBJ2-3; 10 bases agree with TRBD2. CDR1 is SGHTA, CDR2 FQGNSA, per germline. The V and J ends lost 1 base and 3 bases, in that order; junction bases with no gene match: 7. The CDR3 sequence is 17 residues long. CDR3 in amino acids: CASSLVSSGSATDTQYF. The CDR3 nucleotides read TGTGCCAGCAGCTTAGTGTCTAGCGGGAGTGCGACAGATACGCAGTATTTT.

This clone was observed once. The V and J genes are TRBV18 and TRBJ2-7; D might be TRBD1 (6 bases). This CDR3 comprises 12 residues. The V gene's germline CDR1 is KGHSH and CDR2 LQKENI. V lost 6 bases and J 6 bases, leaving 12 bases between the germline ends. In DNA form, the CDR3 reads TGTGCCAGCTCCATACAGGGCGGCGAGCAGTACTTC. Translation: CASSIQGGEQYF.